The rows below give T cell receptor beta chains drawn from one sample of a study of T cell repertoires in cytomegalovirus infection. TCRdb re-called the reads through MiXCR, storing one row per CDR3 protein. The repertoire holds approximately 290,000 distinct CDR3 sequences, with roughly 25% as singletons. Sequenced sample: PBMCs. The receptors come from a human donor in good health (CMV status not recorded). Some clones in this sample may be carry-over from other donors' samples. CDR3s include the opening cysteine and the closing phenylalanine or tryptophan. A D gene is named only where the DNA matches it firmly. Not every row has a clone size; where given, it reads once, few, many or a size class.

.	TRBD1	TRBV30	TRBJ2-2	14	CASQTGSNTGELFF	TGTGCCTCCCAGACAGGGTCGAACACCGGGGAGCTGTTTTTT
many	.	TRBV6-2/TRBV6-3	TRBJ2-2	14	CASSYYRNTGELFF	TGTGCCAGCAGTTACTACAGAAACACCGGGGAGCTGTTTTTT
few	.	TRBV12-3/TRBV12-4	TRBJ1-2	12	CASRTGGGGYTF	TGTGCCAGCAGAACGGGAGGTGGAGGCTACACCTTC
many	.	TRBV25-1	TRBJ2-7	14	CASSELGNQYEQYF	TGTGCCAGCAGTGAATTAGGCAACCAATACGAGCAGTACTTC
.	TRBD1	TRBV12-3/TRBV12-4	TRBJ1-1	19	CASSLHDRGLAFMNTEAFF	TGTGCCAGCAGTTTACACGACAGGGGACTCGCCTTTATGAACACTGAAGCTTTCTTT
.	TRBD2	TRBV30	TRBJ2-2	16	CAWSMGLAGVIGELFF	TGTGCCTGGAGTATGGGACTAGCGGGAGTTATCGGGGAGCTGTTTTTT
few	.	TRBV5-1	TRBJ2-5	14	CASSNSGFQETQYF	TGCGCCAGCAGCAATAGCGGATTTCAAGAGACCCAGTACTTC
many	.	TRBV2	TRBJ2-5	11	CASRMGETQYF	TGTGCCAGCAGGATGGGGGAGACCCAGTACTTC
few	TRBD2	TRBV7-2	TRBJ2-1	18	CASSSGLAGDRSYNEQFF	TGTGCCAGCAGTTCGGGACTAGCGGGAGACCGTTCCTACAATGAGCAGTTCTTC
.	TRBD2	TRBV7-2	TRBJ2-1	17	CASSFTWTSGHYNEQFF	TGTGCCAGCAGCTTTACCTGGACTAGCGGGCACTACAATGAGCAGTTCTTC
few	TRBD2	TRBV27	TRBJ2-3	16	CASSSIAGGPTDTQYF	TGTGCCAGCAGTTCTATAGCGGGCGGGCCCACAGATACGCAGTATTTT
few	.	TRBV7-2	TRBJ1-2	13	CASASGLNYGYTF	TGTGCCAGCGCCAGCGGGTTAAACTATGGCTACACCTTC
.	TRBD1	TRBV5-6	TRBJ2-7	14	CASSQISDRLEQYF	TGTGCCAGCAGCCAAATTTCGGACAGGCTCGAGCAGTACTTC
.	TRBD1	TRBV12-3/TRBV12-4	TRBJ2-5	15	CASSSSGTGVETQYF	TGTGCCAGCAGTTCCTCCGGGACAGGGGTGGAGACCCAGTACTTC
few	TRBD1	TRBV5-4	TRBJ1-1	15	CASSDRDFSNTEAFF	TGTGCCAGCAGCGACAGGGACTTTTCGAACACTGAAGCTTTCTTT
.	TRBD1	TRBV10-3	TRBJ1-1	19	CAISGSKRVDRATNTEAFF	TGTGCCATCAGCGGATCTAAACGAGTGGACAGGGCGACGAACACTGAAGCTTTCTTT
.	TRBD2	TRBV10-3	TRBJ2-5	15	CAISDTSGAQETQYF	TGTGCCATCAGTGATACTAGCGGGGCCCAAGAGACCCAGTACTTC
few	.	TRBV12-3/TRBV12-4	TRBJ2-3	15	CASSGTPRGTDTQYF	TGTGCCAGCAGCGGGACACCCAGGGGTACAGATACGCAGTATTTT
few	TRBD2	TRBV20-1	TRBJ2-1	16	CSARDPRTSGYNEQFF	TGCAGTGCTAGAGATCCGCGGACTAGCGGTTACAATGAGCAGTTCTTC
.	TRBD1	TRBV10-3	TRBJ1-4	15	CAIRGGTGPNEKLFF	TGTGCCATCAGAGGAGGGACAGGACCAAATGAAAAACTGTTTTTT
many	.	TRBV6-1	TRBJ1-1	18	CASRPDRTKSSLNTEAFF	TGTGCCAGCAGACCGGACAGAACAAAGTCTAGTTTGAACACTGAAGCTTTCTTT
few	.	TRBV5-1	TRBJ2-2	15	CASSLTGTNTGELFF	TGCGCCAGCAGCCTGACCGGGACCAACACCGGGGAGCTGTTTTTT
.	TRBD1	TRBV12-3/TRBV12-4	TRBJ1-2	13	CASSTGTAPGYTF	TGTGCCAGCAGCACTGGGACAGCCCCGGGTTACACCTTC
many	TRBD2	TRBV7-6	TRBJ2-1	15	CASSSTSFTYNEQFF	TGTGCCAGCAGCTCGACTAGCTTCACCTACAATGAGCAGTTCTTC
.	TRBD1	TRBV7-8	TRBJ1-1	15	CASSPTGGTYTEAFF	TGTGCCAGCAGCCCAACAGGGGGAACGTACACTGAAGCTTTCTTT
.	.	TRBV27	TRBJ1-2	16	CASSLSTSTSNYGYTF	TGTGCCAGCAGTTTATCCACATCTACGTCCAACTATGGCTACACCTTC
.	.	TRBV20-1	TRBJ2-1	14	CSAREPTEYNEQFF	TGCAGTGCTAGAGAGCCGACAGAATACAATGAGCAGTTCTTC
few	.	TRBV12-3/TRBV12-4	TRBJ2-6	18	CASSPRGGVSFGANVLTF	TGTGCCAGCAGTCCGAGGGGGGGCGTAAGTTTTGGGGCCAACGTCCTGACTTTC
many	TRBD1	TRBV7-2	TRBJ1-1	14	CASSLEGTGLAAFF	TGTGCCAGCAGCTTAGAAGGGACAGGGTTAGCAGCTTTCTTT
many	TRBD1	TRBV7-3	TRBJ2-6	17	CASSSGQGRSGANVLTF	TGTGCCAGCAGCTCGGGACAGGGTCGGTCTGGGGCCAACGTCCTGACTTTC